This T cell receptor (beta chain) is from a study of blood T cell repertoires in COVID-19. Study context: Spain, Italy and the United States supplied samples that represented acute and convalescent COVID-19. Nucleic acid was either cDNA or gDNA, and it came from T cells, B-cell-depleted T cells, or PBMCs.

Germline-derived CDR1 and CDR2 are SGHNT and YYREEE (reference sequence). The CDR3 length is 15 residues. Unmatched junction bases numbered 6, after V lost 4 bases and J lost 4 bases. Original analysis: From reference gene primer amplification, estimates of nucleated cell counts were derived. Here immunoSEQ multiplex PCR was the method, and the copy in TCRdb shows in-frame clones only, minus some. The V and J calls and clone size were taken over from that table, and D and trimming were inferred from the DNA. The table includes under 200,000 clones, about 88% detected once. This chain joins TRBV5-4 and TRBJ2-3; TRBD2 matches at 10 bases. The sequence derives from a man between 18 and 35 years old with active or convalescent COVID-19. Sequencing was carried out using peripheral blood. CDR3 nucleotide sequence: TGTGCCAGCAGCCCCCCCAGCGGGGGGGCAGATACGCAGTATTTT. This gives the protein CASSPPSGGADTQYF.